These 28 T cell receptor beta chains were sequenced from one sample in a study of blood T cell repertoires in COVID-19. TCRdb's table, derived via immunoSEQ multiplex PCR, lists solely in-frame clones and lacks some. The sample lists about 380,000 clones, roughly 91% occurring once. Sequencing was done on a sample of PBMCs or T cells enriched from blood (not recorded which). The receptors here all came from a woman aged 18 to 35 who had recovered from COVID-19.

The chain links TRBV27 to TRBJ1-2, with D possibly TRBD1 on 5 matching bases. There are 15 residues in the CDR3. Trimming removed 5 bases at V and 0 bases at J, with 13 bases between. Germline loops: CDR1 MNHEY, CDR2 SMNVEV (reference sequence). In nucleotides, the CDR3 is TGTGCCAGCAGTCCCCGGGGGATAGCTAACTATGGCTACACCTTC. It is translated as CASSPRGIANYGYTF.

The V call is TRBV27, the J call TRBJ2-3, with TRBD2 matching over 9 bases. This CDR3 has 15 residues. Germline V lookup: CDR1 MNHEY, CDR2 SMNVEV (reference sequence). Trimming took 2 bases from V and 2 from J; bases not matched to a gene: 2. The CDR3 loop is CASSLERGVTDTQYF. The DNA of the CDR3 is TGTGCCAGCAGTTTAGAGCGGGGGGTCACAGATACGCAGTATTTT.

The chain is built from TRBV5-4 and TRBJ2-5; 12 positions match TRBD2. The CDR3 length is 15 residues. Germline V gene data show CDR1 as SGHNT and CDR2 as YYREEE (reference sequence). The J segment lost 2 bases and the V segment lost 4 bases, leaving 3 bases of the junction unmatched. CDR3 amino acids: CASSTSGGPQETQYF. The CDR3 DNA reads as TGTGCCAGCAGCACTAGCGGGGGGCCGCAAGAGACCCAGTACTTC. The whole variable domain, remainder taken from reference TRBV5-4 and TRBJ2-5, is ETGVTQSPTHLIKTRGQQVTLRCSSQSGHNTVSWYQQALGQGPQFIFQYYREEENGRGNFPPRFSGLQFPNYSSELNVNALELDDSALYLCASSTSGGPQETQYFGPGTRLLVL.

This chain joins TRBV19 and TRBJ1-2, with 8 bases that match TRBD1. V shed 5 bases, J shed 4 bases, and the junction held 6 bases outside the gene matches. The CDR3 is 14 residues long. Germline CDR1 and CDR2: LNHDA and SQIVND (reference sequence). The CDR3: CASSLGTGAYGYTF. CDR3 nucleotides: TGTGCCAGTAGTCTGGGGACAGGAGCCTATGGCTACACCTTC.

This clone was recorded only once. V and J are TRBV20-1 and TRBJ1-1, with 7 bases matching TRBD1. V lost 6 bases to trimming and J lost 0 bases; unmatched junction nucleotides: 10. The CDR3 is 15 amino acids. Per the germline V gene, CDR1 is DFQATT and CDR2 is SNEGSKA (reference sequence). CDR3 in DNA: TGCAGTGCGAGTACAGGGGTTCGTGTGAACACTGAAGCTTTCTTT. It is translated as CSASTGVRVNTEAFF.

This sequence joins TRBV4-2 and TRBJ1-4, with TRBD1 identical over 8 bases. V lost 2 bases to trimming and J lost 4 bases; unmatched junction nucleotides: 9. This CDR3 contains 17 residues. Germline V lookup: CDR1 LGHNA, CDR2 YNFKEQ. In DNA, the CDR3 is TGTGCCAGCAGCCAACTGGCAGGGGGCCCAGATAATGAAAAACTGTTTTTT. Its protein product is CASSQLAGGPDNEKLFF.

This clone was counted a few times. The chain links TRBV10-3 to TRBJ1-4; D is uncertain. Germline assignment: CDR1 ENHRY and CDR2 SYGVKD. Between the trimmed V and J ends, which lost 2 bases and 5 bases, there was a span of 9 bases. The CDR3 is 14 amino acids. The CDR3 loop reads CAISENAENEKLFF. CDR3 in DNA: TGTGCCATCAGTGAGAACGCGGAGAATGAAAAACTGTTTTTT.

The chain carries TRBV19 and TRBJ2-3; TRBD2 agrees at 7 bases. Germline CDR1 LNHDA, CDR2 SQIVND (reference sequence). Trimming at V came to 7 bases and at J to 0 bases, leaving 7 bases not matched to a gene. The CDR3 runs 15 residues. The CDR3 bases are TGTGCCAGTAAAGACGGGGGGTTTAGCACAGATACGCAGTATTTT. Translation: CASKDGGFSTDTQYF.

This clone was seen a single time. This chain uses TRBV3-1 (or the pseudogene TRBV3-2) with TRBJ2-7; D may be TRBD2 (5 bases). V was trimmed by 4 bases and J by 4 bases, leaving 14 bases between them. Germline V CDR1 and CDR2: LGHDT, YNNKEL (reference sequence). The CDR3 covers 14 residues. CDR3 amino acids: CASSPGSSGYEQYF. DNA for the CDR3: TGTGCCAGCAGCCCGGGATCTAGTGGGTACGAGCAGTACTTC.

CDR3 coding DNA: TGTGCCAGCAGGAGCCTCCGGGACAGAGGCACAGATACGCAGTATTTT. Its translation: CASRSLRDRGTDTQYF. The chain has TRBV27 and TRBJ2-3; TRBD1 matches at 7 bases. The J segment lost 1 base and the V segment lost 6 bases, leaving 10 bases of the junction unmatched. Germline CDR1 reads MNHEY; CDR2 reads SMNVEV (reference sequence). The CDR3 is made up of 16 amino acids.

The chain carries TRBV7-9 and TRBJ1-6, with 8 bases lining up with TRBD1. The CDR3 is made up of 16 amino acids. Trimming at V came to 4 bases and at J to 6 bases, leaving 8 bases not matched to a gene. CDR1 is SEHNR and CDR2 is FQNEAQ in the germline V gene (reference sequence). DNA for the CDR3: TGTGCCAGCAGCTCCACAGGGGGACGGGGTAATTCACCCCTCCACTTT. This encodes CASSSTGGRGNSPLHF.

As DNA, the CDR3 is TGTGCCAGCTCACCACCGGGACAGAACACTGAAGCTTTCTTT. It is translated as CASSPPGQNTEAFF. The chain employs TRBV18 and TRBJ1-1; TRBD1 is a possible D gene (6 bases). The germline CDR1 and CDR2 sequences are KGHSH and LQKENI. V was cut by 0 bases and J by 1 base, with 6 bases left in between. The CDR3 is made up of 14 amino acids.

V gene TRBV27 combines with J gene TRBJ2-1; TRBD2 is a possible D gene (7 bases). Trimming left V 9 bases short and J 3 bases short, with 18 bases between. The CDR3 has 15 amino acids. Per germline, CDR1 MNHEY and CDR2 SMNVEV (reference sequence). The CDR3 loop reads CASCRGGEFYNEQFF. The DNA for the CDR3 is TGTGCCAGTTGCCGAGGGGGGGAGTTCTACAATGAGCAGTTCTTC.

V gene TRBV28 combines with J gene TRBJ2-5, with D possibly being TRBD2 (6 bases). Germline V gene data show CDR1 as MDHEN and CDR2 as SYDVKM. V gave up 8 bases and J gave up 1 base, with 26 bases separating them. The length of the CDR3 is 18 residues. As DNA, the CDR3 is TGTGCCAGCCGTGGTATAAGCGGAGGGCGGGCTTTCCAAGAGACCCAGTACTTC. Its protein product is CASRGISGGRAFQETQYF.

The chain carries TRBV7-4 and TRBJ2-5; D is ambiguous. Per the germline V gene, CDR1 is SGHVT and CDR2 is SQSDAQ. The CDR3 has 17 amino acids. Trimming pared 4 bases from V and 2 bases from J, leaving 20 bases between. The CDR3 DNA reads as TGTGCCAGCAGCTCGCTACGGTCCACTCGAAGTCAAGAGACCCAGTACTTC. It yields the protein CASSSLRSTRSQETQYF.

The chain carries TRBV5-1 and TRBJ1-2; no reliable D call. Per the germline V gene, CDR1 is SGHRS and CDR2 is YFSETQ. The CDR3 spans 16 residues. V was clipped by 5 bases and J by 6 bases, with 23 bases between them. The CDR3 nucleotides read TGCGCCAGCAGTCTAGGTTTTGGGAGAGAGCTTGATGGCTACACCTTC. Translating it yields CASSLGFGRELDGYTF.

This chain joins TRBV7-2 and TRBJ2-1; tentative D call: TRBD2 (6 bases). Germline values: CDR1 SGHTA, CDR2 FQGNSA. The CDR3 covers 16 residues. The V end was cut by 1 base, the J end by 0 bases, with 10 bases between. The CDR3: CASSLDGGISYNEQFF. As DNA, the CDR3 is TGTGCCAGCAGCTTAGATGGGGGGATCTCCTACAATGAGCAGTTCTTC.

The chain employs TRBV19 and TRBJ1-1; TRBD1 is a possible D gene (6 bases). CDR3 size: 14 residues. With 7 bases removed from V and 1 base from J, the gap between germline ends came to 13 bases. The germline gives CDR1 LNHDA, CDR2 SQIVND (reference sequence). The CDR3 loop is CASTPRDTNTEAFF. CDR3 nucleotide sequence: TGTGCCAGTACCCCCCGGGACACGAACACTGAAGCTTTCTTT.

The V call is TRBV11-3, the J call TRBJ2-7; D possibly corresponds to TRBD1 (6 bases). In germline, CDR1 is SGHNT, CDR2 YENEEA. With 5 bases removed from V and 2 bases from J, the gap between germline ends came to 13 bases. The CDR3 length is 14 residues. This CDR3 is CASSHRQAPYEQYF. DNA of the CDR3: TGTGCCAGCAGCCACCGACAGGCACCCTACGAGCAGTACTTC.

V is TRBV29-1 and J is TRBJ2-1, with 9 bases aligning to TRBD1. Germline V gives CDR1 SQVTM, CDR2 ANQGSEA. V was clipped by 1 base and J by 10 bases; unmatched bases: 5. This CDR3 has 13 residues. The CDR3 bases are TGCAGCGTTGAAGGGTTAGGGACAGGGGAGCAGTTCTTC. Translating gives CSVEGLGTGEQFF.

This clone showed up many times. The chain combines TRBV7-9 with TRBJ2-1; TRBD2 might be the D (5 bases). The germline gives CDR1 SEHNR, CDR2 FQNEAQ (reference sequence). Trimming left V 5 bases short and J 8 bases short, with 22 bases between. The CDR3 has 16 residues. The CDR3 DNA follows: TGTGCCAGCAGCACCGAGGTCGCGGGCCAGGCGTATGAGCAGTTCTTC. Amino acid sequence: CASSTEVAGQAYEQFF.

This clone has just a few counts. This rearrangement joins TRBV9 to TRBJ2-1, with 11 bases that match TRBD2. The germline V gene encodes CDR1 SGDLS and CDR2 YYNGEE. This CDR3 comprises 17 residues. J lost 10 bases, V lost 0 bases, and 12 bases had no gene match. Here the CDR3 reads CASSVGVAGGPGGEQFF. CDR3 nucleotide sequence: TGTGCCAGCAGCGTAGGGGTAGCGGGGGGGCCAGGAGGCGAGCAGTTCTTC. Filled out from reference TRBV9 and TRBJ2-1, the complete variable domain reads DSGVTQTPKHLITATGQRVTLRCSPRSGDLSVYWYQQSLDQGLQFLIQYYNGEERAKGNILERFSAQQFPDLHSELNLSSLELGDSALYFCASSVGVAGGPGGEQFFGPGTRLTVL.

The V and J genes are TRBV12-5 and TRBJ2-3, with TRBD2 matching over 10 bases. The CDR3 runs to 16 residues. V lost 1 base, J lost 1 base, and 2 bases stayed unmatched. Germline CDR1 is LGHNT and CDR2 is FRNRAP. In nucleotides, the CDR3 is TGTGCTAGTGGTTTGGGGCTAGCGGGGGGCACAGATACGCAGTATTTT. It yields the protein CASGLGLAGGTDTQYF.

The genes are TRBV27 and TRBJ1-6; the match to TRBD1 covers 9 bases. Germline lookup yields CDR1 MNHEY and CDR2 SMNVEV (reference sequence). CDR3 length: 15 amino acids. Trimming cost V 5 bases and J 6 bases; bases outside gene matches: 5. CDR3 region: CASSKGTGTNSPLHF. DNA of the CDR3: TGTGCCAGCAGTAAAGGGACAGGGACTAATTCACCCCTCCACTTT.

The CDR3 DNA follows: TGTGCCAGCAGCCCGGCGGGTCGGACCAAAAACATTCAGTACTTC. Translation: CASSPAGRTKNIQYF. The chain carries TRBV5-4 and TRBJ2-4; D perhaps matches TRBD2 (5 bases). Germline CDR1 and CDR2: SGHNT and YYREEE (reference sequence). The CDR3 runs to 15 residues. V was cut by 4 bases and J by 2 bases, with 13 bases left in between.

The rearrangement joins TRBV11-1 to TRBJ2-7; TRBD1 matches 7 bases. The CDR3 extends over 14 amino acids. Germline values: CDR1 SGHAT, CDR2 FQDESV (reference sequence). The V and J ends lost 5 bases and 7 bases, in that order; junction bases with no gene match: 11. The CDR3: CASSPRDRPGEQYF. In DNA form, the CDR3 reads TGTGCCAGCAGCCCCAGGGACAGACCGGGGGAGCAGTACTTC.

The gene calls are TRBV21-1 and TRBJ2-1; the table names TRBD2, a call not compared with the DNA. TRBV21-1 is termed a pseudogene. The CDR3 spans 17 residues. The CDR3 nucleotides read TGTGCCAGCAGCTCCTATTGGAGGGGAGCCTCCTACAATGAGCAGTTCTTC. Translation gives CASSSYWRGASYNEQFF.

This chain uses TRBV2 with TRBJ2-5; D is ambiguous. The CDR3 is 13 residues long. The V end lost 6 bases, the J end lost 4 bases, and 12 bases lay between the germline ends. CDR1 and CDR2 from the germline V gene are SNHLY and FYNNEI. CDR3 coding DNA: TGTGCCAGCAGATATGCTCCGGGAGAGACCCAGTACTTC. It translates to CASRYAPGETQYF.